This T cell receptor (beta chain) appears in the sequencing data of a study of T cell responses to AZD1222 COVID-19 vaccine. Sequencing was performed with immunoSEQ multiplex PCR; in TCRdb, only in-frame clones are kept and a portion is missing. The profile covers roughly 130,000 clones, with over 85% appearing a single time and approximately 6% taken by the ten largest. V lost 4 bases, J lost 1 base, and 14 bases lay in between. This CDR3 contains 15 residues. The TCR was taken from an adult in good health. The chain has TRBV23-1 and TRBJ2-7; perhaps TRBD1 as D (6 bases). TRBV23-1 carries the ORF label, with uncertain function. The sample was peripheral blood, taken on day 0 of AZD1222 vaccination. The CDR3 DNA follows: TGCGCCAGCAGTCCGGATCAGGGGCTTTCCTACGAGCAGTACTTC. It translates to CASSPDQGLSYEQYF.